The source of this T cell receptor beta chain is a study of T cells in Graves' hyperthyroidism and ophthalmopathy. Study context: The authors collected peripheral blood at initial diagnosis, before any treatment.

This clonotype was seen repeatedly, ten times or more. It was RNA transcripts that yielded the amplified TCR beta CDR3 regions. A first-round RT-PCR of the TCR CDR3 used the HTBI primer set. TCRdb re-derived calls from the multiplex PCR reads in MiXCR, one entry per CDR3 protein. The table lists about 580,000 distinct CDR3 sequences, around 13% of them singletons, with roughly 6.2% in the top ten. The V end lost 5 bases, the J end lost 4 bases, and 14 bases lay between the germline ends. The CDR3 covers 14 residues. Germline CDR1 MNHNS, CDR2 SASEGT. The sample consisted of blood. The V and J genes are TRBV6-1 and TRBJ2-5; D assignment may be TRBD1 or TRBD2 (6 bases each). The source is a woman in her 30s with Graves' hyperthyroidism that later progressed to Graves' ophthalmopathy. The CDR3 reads CASSYGGHGETQYF. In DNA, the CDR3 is TGTGCCAGCAGTTATGGGGGGCACGGAGAGACCCAGTACTTC.